This entry concerns a single T cell receptor (beta chain). CDR1 GTSNPN and CDR2 SVGIG come from the germline V gene (reference sequence). This CDR3 is 14 amino acids long. V lost 0 bases to trimming and J lost 6 bases, with 14 bases between them. The table came from immunoSEQ multiplex PCR; TCRdb's copy has only in-frame clones and leaves some out. The sample carries about 33,000 clones, roughly 90% recorded once. This sample was included in a study of T cells in narcolepsy. Across the whole study: Patients with NT1 or NT2 and healthy control donors were enrolled.

The specimen was CD45RA- memory CD4+ T cells from PBMCs. The receptor was isolated from a human donor with narcolepsy. The chain is built from TRBV30 and TRBJ1-1, with a weak D call TRBD1 (6 bases). In DNA form, the CDR3 reads TGTGCCTGGAGTGTGTGGGGGGCTTTTGCTGAAGCTTTCTTT. It translates to CAWSVWGAFAEAFF.